The T cell receptor beta chain described here comes from a study of blood T cells in healthy people across ages. The V end lost 2 bases, the J end lost 0 bases, and 11 bases lay between the germline ends. CDR1 is SGHTA, CDR2 FQGNSA, per germline. This CDR3 has 15 residues. A second PCR of 7 to 11 cycles used a sample-barcoded 5' primer and a J-beta primer mix. Each cDNA molecule, via a template-switch adaptor with 12 random nucleotides, was tagged. TCRdb redid the calling of the 5' RACE reads with MiXCR, one entry per CDR3 protein. The table includes about 780,000 distinct CDR3 sequences, about 47% detected once. Isolation recovered at least 6.5 million PBMCs from every sample. This clonotype appeared a few times. Its antigen is undetermined. General observations from the study: The study found TCR beta diversity correlated strongly with naive T cell percentage. What prevented conclusive comparison of naive and antigen-experienced cells was that PBMCs were unsorted.

The receptor comes from a man older than 75 in good health. The gene calls are TRBV7-2 and TRBJ2-7; no firm D call. The sample was blood. The DNA for the CDR3 is TGTGCCAGCAGCTTATCCCCGGGCATCTCCTACGAGCAGTACTTC. It translates to CASSLSPGISYEQYF.